One and the same sample provided the 24 T cell receptor beta chains below, sequenced in a study of Ad26.COV2.S vaccination and SARS-CoV-2 variants. Described treatment: over 15 received Ad26.COV2.S at low or high dose, single or two shots; about 5 received placebo; per-sample allocation not given. The study sampled participants on day 63 after the first vaccine or placebo injection. Profiled with immunoSEQ multiplex PCR; TCRdb holds only in-frame clones, not every one. Counted here are approximately 410,000 clones, roughly 90% occurring once; the ten biggest clones make up around 1.7%. The source material was peripheral blood, sampled in a trial of Ad26.COV2.S vaccine versus placebo. These receptors were obtained from a person between 18 and 65 years old who received the Ad26.COV2.S COVID-19 vaccine or a placebo.

The chain uses TRBV9 and TRBJ2-2, with D uncertain. This CDR3 region has 14 residues. Germline CDR1 SGDLS, CDR2 YYNGEE. V dropped 4 bases and J dropped 2 bases, with 9 bases sitting between them. CDR3 in amino acids: CASSRNTNTGELFF. The CDR3 DNA is TGTGCCAGCAGCCGAAACACAAACACCGGGGAGCTGTTTTTT. Supplemented by reference TRBV9 and TRBJ2-2, the full variable domain reads DSGVTQTPKHLITATGQRVTLRCSPRSGDLSVYWYQQSLDQGLQFLIQYYNGEERAKGNILERFSAQQFPDLHSELNLSSLELGDSALYFCASSRNTNTGELFFGEGSRLTVL.

The V and J genes are TRBV19 and TRBJ2-7, with 8 bases fitting TRBD2. The length of the CDR3 is 15 residues. In germline, CDR1 is LNHDA, CDR2 SQIVND (reference sequence). V dropped 6 bases and J dropped 3; count of bases not matched to a gene: 10. The CDR3 region is CASSPPGRGVYEQYF. The CDR3 DNA follows: TGTGCCAGTAGCCCGCCGGGGCGGGGGGTCTACGAGCAGTACTTC.

The V and J genes are TRBV9 and TRBJ2-1, with 13 nucleotides matching TRBD2. The length of the CDR3 is 18 residues. The germline CDR1 and CDR2 sequences are SGDLS and YYNGEE. Trimming cost V 5 bases and J 2 bases; bases outside gene matches: 10. This CDR3 reads CASRPGLAGHTAYNEQFF. CDR3 DNA: TGTGCCAGCAGACCGGGACTAGCGGGGCATACAGCCTACAATGAGCAGTTCTTC. Combining the CDR3 with reference TRBV9 and TRBJ2-1 gives the whole variable domain DSGVTQTPKHLITATGQRVTLRCSPRSGDLSVYWYQQSLDQGLQFLIQYYNGEERAKGNILERFSAQQFPDLHSELNLSSLELGDSALYFCASRPGLAGHTAYNEQFFGPGTRLTVL.

This chain uses TRBV27 with TRBJ2-3; 15 bases are a match to TRBD2. Trimming took 7 bases from V and 0 from J; bases not matched to a gene: 8. Germline loops: CDR1 MNHEY, CDR2 SMNVEV (reference sequence). The CDR3 is 18 residues long. CDR3 sequence reads: CASTRGTSGGRSTDTQYF. Here the CDR3 DNA reads TGTGCCAGCACCCGCGGGACTAGCGGGGGGCGTAGCACAGATACGCAGTATTTT.

V gene TRBV27 combines with J gene TRBJ2-1, with 8 bases aligning to TRBD2. This CDR3 comprises 14 residues. J lost 9 bases, V lost 0 bases, and 4 bases had no gene match. Germline V gene lookup returns CDR1 MNHEY and CDR2 SMNVEV (reference sequence). CDR3 nucleotides: TGTGCCAGCAGTTTATCGAGGCTAGCGGGTGAGCAGTTCTTC. Its protein product is CASSLSRLAGEQFF.

The chain employs TRBV7-2 and TRBJ2-2; D is unresolved. Trimming cost V 5 bases and J 6 bases, with 10 bases left between them. The CDR3 is 13 amino acids. Germline assignment: CDR1 SGHTA and CDR2 FQGNSA. CDR3 DNA sequence: TGTGCCAGCAGCGCCAACCGGGCCGGGGAGCTGTTTTTT. It encodes CASSANRAGELFF.

As for this clone: Its ends do not fully match the called genes, so a read error is possible. The chain is built from TRBV7-7 and TRBJ2-7; TRBD2 agrees at 8 bases. This CDR3 has 15 amino acids. Germline loops: CDR1 SSHAT, CDR2 FNYEAQ (reference sequence). CDR3 amino acids: CASSEERGPSYEQYF. The CDR3 DNA reads as TGTGCTAGCAGCGAAGAGCGGGGGCCGTCCTACGAGCAGTACTTC.

This chain uses TRBV19 with TRBJ1-1, with 8 bases that match TRBD1. The V gene end was trimmed by 7 bases and the J gene end by 0 bases; junction bases not matched to a gene: 7. This CDR3 comprises 15 residues. Germline CDR1 and CDR2: LNHDA and SQIVND (reference sequence). The CDR3 sequence: CASNSWGQVNTEAFF. DNA of the CDR3: TGTGCCAGTAATTCCTGGGGACAGGTGAACACTGAAGCTTTCTTT.

The genes are TRBV4-1 and TRBJ1-4, with 8 bases that match TRBD1. The CDR3 has 16 residues. The J segment lost 7 bases and the V segment lost 0 bases, leaving 7 bases of the junction unmatched. Germline-derived CDR1 and CDR2 are MGHRA and YSYEKL. CDR3 sequence reads: CASSQDQGASLEKLFF. CDR3 sequence (DNA): TGCGCCAGCAGCCAAGACCAGGGGGCGAGTCTTGAAAAACTGTTTTTT.

The V and J genes are TRBV6-5 and TRBJ1-3; no clear D. The V gene's germline CDR1 is MNHEY and CDR2 SVGAGI. V lost 0 bases, J lost 0 bases, and 9 bases lay in between. The CDR3 has 16 residues. In DNA, the CDR3 is TGTGCCAGCAGTTACTCGGAATCCTCCTCTGGAAACACCATATATTTT. Translation gives CASSYSESSSGNTIYF.

This chain links TRBV15 with TRBJ1-3; 9 nucleotides match TRBD1. J gave up 0 bases and V 0 bases, and 15 bases lay outside the gene matches. The CDR3 length is 21 residues. Per germline, CDR1 LNHNV and CDR2 YYDKDF (reference sequence). The DNA for the CDR3 is TGTGCCACCAGCAGAGATTCCCACTCCGGGACAGGGATCAGCTCTGGAAACACCATATATTTT. Amino acid sequence: CATSRDSHSGTGISSGNTIYF.

The chain carries TRBV19 and TRBJ2-1; D is unresolved. Germline lookup yields CDR1 LNHDA and CDR2 SQIVND (reference sequence). The CDR3 runs to 14 residues. The V end was cut by 0 bases, the J end by 4 bases, with 7 bases between. Written as DNA, the CDR3 is TGTGCCAGTAGTATAGAGACACCATACAATGAGCAGTTCTTC. It specifies CASSIETPYNEQFF. Full variable domain (remainder filled in from reference TRBV19 and TRBJ2-1): DGGITQSPKYLFRKEGQNVTLSCEQNLNHDAMYWYRQDPGQGLRLIYYSQIVNDFQKGDIAEGYSVSREKKESFPLTVTSAQKNPTAFYLCASSIETPYNEQFFGPGTRLTVL.

The rearrangement uses TRBV30 and TRBJ2-1; D is possibly TRBD2 (6 bases). Germline CDR1 is GTSNPN and CDR2 is SVGIG (reference sequence). The CDR3 contains 16 residues. Trimming stripped 0 bases from V and 0 bases from J, with 12 bases between. The CDR3 nucleotides read TGTGCCTGGAGTGTGCCGGGACTCTCCTCCTACAATGAGCAGTTCTTC. It translates to CAWSVPGLSSYNEQFF.

V usage is TRBV7-2 and J usage is TRBJ2-1; TRBD2 matches at 14 bases. The CDR3 consists of 18 residues. Germline V gives CDR1 SGHTA, CDR2 FQGNSA. V was clipped by 5 bases and J by 1 base; unmatched bases: 7. This CDR3 reads CASSPGLAGGPSYNEQFF. The CDR3 DNA is TGTGCCAGCAGCCCAGGACTAGCGGGGGGACCTTCCTACAATGAGCAGTTCTTC.

This clone was recorded a few times. This chain connects TRBV24-1 to TRBJ1-5, with TRBD1 as a possible D gene (6 bases). Germline V gene lookup returns CDR1 KGHDR and CDR2 SFDVKD. V gave up 7 bases and J gave up 4 bases, with 13 bases separating them. The CDR3 extends over 14 amino acids. This chain's CDR3 is CATSQGNLNQPQHF. CDR3 DNA: TGTGCCACCAGCCAGGGGAATTTGAATCAGCCCCAGCATTTT.

V is TRBV29-1 and J is TRBJ2-7; D could derive from TRBD1 or TRBD2 (5 bases each). Trimming removed 7 bases at V and 0 bases at J, with 19 bases between. Germline V gene sequence: CDR1 SQVTM, CDR2 ANQGSEA. This CDR3 has 15 residues. This chain's CDR3 is CSAYGAGQHSYEQYF. The CDR3 region has the DNA TGCAGCGCTTACGGGGCAGGTCAACACTCCTACGAGCAGTACTTC.

The chain joins TRBV3-1 (or the pseudogene TRBV3-2) to TRBJ1-2; D call uncertain. The germline V gene has CDR1 LGHDT and CDR2 YNNKEL (reference sequence). This CDR3 region has 15 residues. V dropped 4 bases and J dropped 4 bases, with 16 bases sitting between them. In nucleotides, the CDR3 is TGTGCCAGCAGCCCCATCGTAAGTGATCTCTATGGCTACACCTTC. Its protein product is CASSPIVSDLYGYTF.

V and J are TRBV25-1 and TRBJ2-1; D unclear. The CDR3 contains 14 residues. CDR1 is MGHDK, CDR2 SYGVNS, per germline. V shed 4 bases and J shed 0 bases, with 7 bases lying between them. CDR3 sequence (DNA): TGTGCCAGCAGTGGAATTAGCTCCTACAATGAGCAGTTCTTC. Protein product: CASSGISSYNEQFF.

This chain connects TRBV2 to TRBJ2-3, with a weak D call TRBD1 (6 bases). Germline CDR1 SNHLY, CDR2 FYNNEI. The CDR3 has 18 amino acids. Trimming took off 2 bases at V and 1 base at J, with 19 bases between the two ends. The CDR3 DNA is TGTGCCAGCAGTGAACCCGACAACAGGGCGTTAGGCACAGATACGCAGTATTTT. Translating gives CASSEPDNRALGTDTQYF.

Turning to this clone: This CDR3 is also generated by other DNA sequences in the sample. V and J are TRBV7-9 and TRBJ1-1; D gene ambiguous. CDR3 length: 13 amino acids. Looked up from germline, CDR1 is SEHNR and CDR2 is FQNEAQ (reference sequence). Trimming took 0 bases from V and 5 from J, leaving 7 bases between them. For the CDR3, the DNA is TGTGCCAGCAGCTTAGCGCTGGGAACTGAAGCTTTCTTT. Its translation is CASSLALGTEAFF.

This sequence joins TRBV4-1 and TRBJ2-3; 7 bases match TRBD2. The germline gives CDR1 MGHRA, CDR2 YSYEKL. Trimming removed 2 bases from V and 5 bases from J; junction bases left unmatched: 7. The CDR3 covers 15 residues. CDR3 sequence reads: CASSQTSVRGDTQYF. CDR3 nucleotide sequence: TGCGCCAGCAGCCAAACTAGCGTCCGAGGAGATACGCAGTATTTT.

The V call is TRBV28, the J call TRBJ2-7, with 9 bases matching TRBD1. The junction had 13 bases not matched to a gene; V was cut back by 6 bases and J by 7 bases. The CDR3 spans 15 residues. Germline V CDR1 and CDR2: MDHEN, SYDVKM. The CDR3 region has the DNA TGTGCCAGCAGGGCCTGGGACAGGGTTTCTGGGGAGCAGTACTTC. Protein sequence: CASRAWDRVSGEQYF.

The V and J genes are TRBV27 and TRBJ1-3; 10 bases line up with TRBD1. The J segment lost 0 bases and the V segment lost 0 bases, leaving 8 bases of the junction unmatched. CDR1 and CDR2 from the germline V gene are MNHEY and SMNVEV (reference sequence). The CDR3 is made up of 19 amino acids. Written as DNA, the CDR3 is TGTGCCAGCAGTTTATCAGCCCCGGGACAGGGGTCCTCTGGAAACACCATATATTTT. This sequence encodes CASSLSAPGQGSSGNTIYF.

This clone was detected a few times. The chain employs TRBV10-2 and TRBJ2-5; no reliable D call. The CDR3 is 16 residues long. Germline-derived CDR1 and CDR2 are WSHSY and SAAADI. The ends were cut back, 0 bases at V and 5 bases at J, with 16 bases in the middle. CDR3 amino acids: CASSESTAHGRETQYF. Here the CDR3 DNA reads TGCGCCAGCAGTGAGTCGACGGCCCACGGAAGGGAGACCCAGTACTTC.